This entry describes one T cell receptor beta chain. Its matching antigen is unknown. The data were produced by immunoSEQ multiplex PCR, yet TCRdb's version contains in-frame clones alone and is incomplete. Of roughly 46,000 clones listed, over 75% are singletons. CDR1 is SGHRS, CDR2 YFSETQ, per germline. The CDR3 is made up of 15 amino acids. V lost 4 bases, J lost 0 bases, and 10 bases lay in between. The data originate from a study of OX40 agonist ivuxolimab in advanced cancers. About the study: A mean age of approximately 60 years, range 23 to 79, was recorded, and 70% to 85% were male. The study's findings and limits: There were, on average, more expanded clones in CD8+ T cells than in CD4+. At doses 0.1 to 3.0 mg/kg, CD4+ and CD8+ clones expanded.

V is TRBV5-1 and J is TRBJ1-4, with D unresolved. The material was CD4+ or CD8+ T cells sorted from blood, obtained in a trial of the OX40 agonist ivuxolimab. The origin of this receptor is an adult with an advanced solid tumor such as melanoma, head and neck, liver or kidney cancer. CDR3 amino acids: CASSGPGTTNEKLFF. CDR3 sequence (DNA): TGCGCCAGCAGCGGACCCGGCACAACTAATGAAAAACTGTTTTTT.